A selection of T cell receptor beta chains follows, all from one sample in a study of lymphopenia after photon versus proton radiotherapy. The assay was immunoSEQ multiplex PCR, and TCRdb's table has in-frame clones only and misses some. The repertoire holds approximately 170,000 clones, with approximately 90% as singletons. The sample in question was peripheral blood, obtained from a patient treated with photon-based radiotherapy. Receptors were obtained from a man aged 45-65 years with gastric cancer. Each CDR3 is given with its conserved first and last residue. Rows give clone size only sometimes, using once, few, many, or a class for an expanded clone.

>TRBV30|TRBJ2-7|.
CAWSVGTLAYEQYF
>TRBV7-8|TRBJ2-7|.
CASSLRDRGNEQYF
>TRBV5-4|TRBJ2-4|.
CASSSTGKNRNIQYF
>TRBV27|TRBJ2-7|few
CASRTSGSSVQYF
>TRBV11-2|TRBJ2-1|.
CASSLGVSPYNEQFF
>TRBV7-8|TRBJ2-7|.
CASSHGGAAYEQYF
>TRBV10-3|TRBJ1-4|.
CAISRQGNEKLFF
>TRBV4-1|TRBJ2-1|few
CASSHLRDYNEQFF
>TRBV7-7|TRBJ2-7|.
CASSLAGGLEQYF
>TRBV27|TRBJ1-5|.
CASSFGGNSNQPQHF
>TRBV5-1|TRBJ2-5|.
CASSLGGGETQYF
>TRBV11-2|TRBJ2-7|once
CASSFGTGVSYEQYF
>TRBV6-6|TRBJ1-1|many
CASSYEATEAFF
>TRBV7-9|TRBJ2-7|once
CASSSLRGREGLEQYF
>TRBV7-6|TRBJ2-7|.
CASSLATGVSYEQYF
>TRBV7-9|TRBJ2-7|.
CASSLVSSGSYEQYF
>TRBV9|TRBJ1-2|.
CASTPTRGGSYGYTF
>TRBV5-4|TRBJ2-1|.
CASKRSSSYNEQFF
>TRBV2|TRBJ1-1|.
CASSVEGPTEAFF
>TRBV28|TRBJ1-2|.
CASSLWPGGARNYGYTF
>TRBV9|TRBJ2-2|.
CASREGTGSTGELFF
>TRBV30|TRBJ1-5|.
CAWSQTGTRNQPQHF
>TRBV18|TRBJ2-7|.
CASSPGLDEYEQYF
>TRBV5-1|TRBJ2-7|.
CASSYLDRNSYEQYF
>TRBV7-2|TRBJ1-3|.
CASSSSQFSGNTIYF
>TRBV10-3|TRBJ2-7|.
CAISAMGGSLYEQYF
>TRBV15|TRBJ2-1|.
CATSRAGPNNEQFF
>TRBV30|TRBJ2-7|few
CAWSVRGLAGAYEQYF
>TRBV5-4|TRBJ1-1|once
CASSTPGLRTEAFF
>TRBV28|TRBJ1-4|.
CASSLPDRPNEKLFF
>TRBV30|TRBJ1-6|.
CAWSAENPLHF
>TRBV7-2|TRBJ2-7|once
CASSFRQGAYEQYF
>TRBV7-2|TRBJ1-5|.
CASSAGRHSNQPQHF
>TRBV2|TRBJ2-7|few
CASSGKRGIFHNYEQYF
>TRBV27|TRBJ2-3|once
CASSSGWGDTQYF
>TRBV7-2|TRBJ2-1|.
CASSLGTASSYNEQFF
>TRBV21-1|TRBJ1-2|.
CASSRKKERTGEDSNYGYTF
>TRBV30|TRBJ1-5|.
CAWSTGQGANQPQHF
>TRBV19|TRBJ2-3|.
CASSTGLAGSDTQYF
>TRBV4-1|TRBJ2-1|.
CASSQDREQFF
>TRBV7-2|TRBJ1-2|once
CASSLGSSNYGYTF
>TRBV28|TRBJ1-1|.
CASSPLDLSYTEAFF
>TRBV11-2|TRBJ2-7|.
CASSPELGVYEQYF
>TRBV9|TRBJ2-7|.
CASSDRPISYEQYF
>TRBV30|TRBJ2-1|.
CAWNAGVSYNEQFF
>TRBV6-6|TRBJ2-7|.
CASSPGGLGSYEQYF
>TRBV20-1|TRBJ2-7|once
CSARESYEQYF
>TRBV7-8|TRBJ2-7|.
CASSLELAGGPSEQYF
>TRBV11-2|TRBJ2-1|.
CASSGWGRAYNEQFF
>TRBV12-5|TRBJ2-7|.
CASSNSGGNEQYF
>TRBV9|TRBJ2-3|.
CASTAGGQDTQYF
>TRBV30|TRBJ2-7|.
CAWSVNGYYEQYF
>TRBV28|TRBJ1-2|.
CASSAAPLEGYTF
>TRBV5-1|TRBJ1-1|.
CASSFGGARDERGNTEAFF
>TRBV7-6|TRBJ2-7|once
CASSSGRGEQYF